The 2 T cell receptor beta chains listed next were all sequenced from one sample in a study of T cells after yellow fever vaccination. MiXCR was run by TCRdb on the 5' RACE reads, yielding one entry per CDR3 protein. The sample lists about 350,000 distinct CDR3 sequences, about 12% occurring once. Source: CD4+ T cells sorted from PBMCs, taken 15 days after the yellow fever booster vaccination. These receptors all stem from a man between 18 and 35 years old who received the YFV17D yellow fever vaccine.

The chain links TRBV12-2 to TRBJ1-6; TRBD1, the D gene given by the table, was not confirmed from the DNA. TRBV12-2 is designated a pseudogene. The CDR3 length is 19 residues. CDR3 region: CASRLARQGPRGLSPPLHF. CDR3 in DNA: TGTGCAAGTCGCTTAGCCAGACAGGGGCCTAGGGGGTTAAGTCCACCCCTCCACTTT.

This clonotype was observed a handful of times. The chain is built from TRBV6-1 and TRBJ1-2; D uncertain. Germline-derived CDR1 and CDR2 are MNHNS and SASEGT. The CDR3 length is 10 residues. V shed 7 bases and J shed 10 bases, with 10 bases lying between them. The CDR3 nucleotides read TGTGCCAGCAAACATGAACACTACACCTTC. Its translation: CASKHEHYTF.